The 11 T cell receptor beta chains reported below all come from one sample, sequenced in a study of shared clonotypes between healthy human individuals. The assay was immunoSEQ multiplex PCR, and TCRdb's table has in-frame clones only and misses some. Counted here are 450,000 to 550,000 clones, about four fifths occurring once; the ten biggest clones make up 13%. The sequencing input was PBMCs. These receptors came from a woman in her 40s in good health. Some clones in this sample may be carry-over from other donors' samples.

Notes on this clone: The germline gene is not matched at one end of the junction; a read error may be the cause. The genes are TRBV29-1 and TRBJ2-1, with D tentatively TRBD2 (5 bases). There are 13 residues in the CDR3. Per the germline V gene, CDR1 is SQVTM and CDR2 is ANQGSEA. The CDR3 sequence is CSVELGEYSEQFF. For the CDR3, the DNA is TGCAGCGTTGAACTCGGGGAGTACAGTGAGCAGTTCTTC.

The chain carries TRBV28 and TRBJ1-3; weak D call: TRBD1 (5 bases). Looked up from germline, CDR1 is MDHEN and CDR2 is SYDVKM. V was clipped by 5 bases and J by 1 base, with 12 bases between them. This CDR3 is built from 15 residues. CDR3 in amino acids: CASSQTGVSGNTIYF. CDR3 coding DNA: TGTGCCAGCAGTCAAACGGGGGTTTCTGGAAACACCATATATTTT.

J is TRBJ2-2 and V is TRBV7-6; TRBD1 matches at 9 bases. CDR1 is SGHVS, CDR2 FNYEAQ, per germline. The V and J ends lost 5 bases and 3 bases, in that order; junction bases with no gene match: 10. CDR3 length: 17 amino acids. The CDR3 DNA reads TGTGCCAGCAGCAAAATGGGGGACAGGGTGGACACCGGGGAGCTGTTTTTT. Its translation is CASSKMGDRVDTGELFF.

The V call is TRBV9, the J call TRBJ1-4; no clear D gene. The CDR3 is 15 amino acids. Trimming took off 0 bases at V and 8 bases at J, with 14 bases between the two ends. Germline V gene sequence: CDR1 SGDLS, CDR2 YYNGEE. CDR3 sequence (DNA): TGTGCCAGCAGCGTAGGAGGCACTAGAGGGGAAAAACTGTTTTTT. This translates into CASSVGGTRGEKLFF.

The chain has TRBV28 and TRBJ2-1; a weak D match, TRBD2 (6 bases). V lost 5 bases, J lost 0 bases, and 20 bases lay in between. The CDR3 contains 18 residues. Germline CDR1 is MDHEN and CDR2 is SYDVKM. CDR3 amino acids: CASSLPQPSESSYNEQFF. CDR3 coding DNA: TGTGCCAGCAGTCTACCCCAACCTAGCGAGAGCTCCTACAATGAGCAGTTCTTC.

This chain joins TRBV29-1 and TRBJ2-2; tentatively, D is TRBD1 (6 bases). Trimming stripped 3 bases from V and 3 bases from J, with 14 bases between. Per germline, CDR1 SQVTM and CDR2 ANQGSEA. CDR3 length: 15 amino acids. CDR3 loop: CSVDVVQGDTGELFF. The CDR3 nucleotides read TGCAGCGTTGATGTGGTACAGGGAGACACCGGGGAGCTGTTTTTT.

The CDR3 coding sequence is TGTGCCAGCAGCTTGATAAGGATGGGGAACACTGAAGCTTTCTTT. Residues: CASSLIRMGNTEAFF. The chain is built from TRBV5-4 and TRBJ1-1; D gene uncertain. The CDR3 sequence is 15 residues long. Trimming removed 1 base at V and 1 base at J, with 11 bases between. The germline V gene encodes CDR1 SGHNT and CDR2 YYREEE (reference sequence).

The chain is built from TRBV7-2 and TRBJ2-5; D is perhaps TRBD1 or TRBD2 (6 bases each). The ends were cut back, 6 bases at V and 2 bases at J, with 10 bases in the middle. Per germline, CDR1 SGHTA and CDR2 FQGNSA. This CDR3 region has 13 residues. CDR3: CASRRGQQETQYF. The CDR3 DNA is TGTGCCAGCAGGCGGGGACAACAAGAGACCCAGTACTTC. The variable domain in full, completed from reference TRBV7-2 and TRBJ2-5, reads GAGVSQSPSNKVTEKGKDVELRCDPISGHTALYWYRQSLGQGLEFLIYFQGNSAPDKSGLPSDRFSAERTGGSVSTLTIQRTQQEDSAVYLCASRRGQQETQYFGPGTRLLVL.

The chain combines TRBV28 with TRBJ2-2; tentatively, D is TRBD2 (6 bases). Trimming removed 3 bases at V and 2 bases at J, with 10 bases between. The germline CDR1 and CDR2 sequences are MDHEN and SYDVKM. This CDR3 is 15 amino acids long. The CDR3 bases are TGTGCCAGCAGTTTGGGGGGAGGAAACACCGGGGAGCTGTTTTTT. Its translation is CASSLGGGNTGELFF.

V usage is TRBV7-1 and J usage is TRBJ2-7, with TRBD2 matching over 9 bases. TRBV7-1 has ORF status, its function being uncertain. V lost 4 bases, J lost 1 base, and 5 bases stayed unmatched. This CDR3 is built from 15 residues. The CDR3: CASSLGLAGSYEQYF. The CDR3 DNA reads TGTGCCAGCAGCTTGGGCCTAGCGGGATCCTACGAGCAGTACTTC.

The rearrangement links TRBV29-1 to TRBJ2-7; D is perhaps TRBD2 (6 bases). This CDR3 is 12 amino acids long. Germline V lookup: CDR1 SQVTM, CDR2 ANQGSEA. V gave up 4 bases and J gave up 5 bases, with 12 bases separating them. Here the CDR3 reads CSVVTSSHEQYF. CDR3 nucleotide sequence: TGCAGCGTTGTAACTAGCTCTCACGAGCAGTACTTC.